This record concerns one TCR beta chain sequence. Germline loops: CDR1 SGHVT, CDR2 SQSDAQ. This CDR3 has 15 residues. V lost 5 bases, J lost 3 bases, and 10 bases stayed unmatched. Original processing notes: Reference gene primers were amplified, and this amplification served to estimate nucleated cell counts. Some clones are missing from TCRdb's copy, which holds only in-frame ones; the method was immunoSEQ multiplex PCR. That table furnishes V, J and clone size, whereas the DNA furnished D and trimming. The data hold more than 85,000 clones, with 65% to 80% observed a single time. This sample was taken from a study of blood T cell repertoires in COVID-19. About the study: Some COVID-19 samples were acute and others convalescent; all came from the United States, Italy and Spain. From T cells, B-cell-depleted T cells, or PBMCs came the material, which was cDNA or gDNA.

The chain couples TRBV7-4 to TRBJ2-7, with 7 bases matching TRBD1. The specimen sequenced was peripheral blood. The clonotype comes from a woman in her sixties or seventies with acute or convalescent COVID-19. The CDR3 region is CASSRGQVEDYEQYF. The CDR3 region has the DNA TGTGCCAGCAGCCGTGGACAGGTAGAAGACTACGAGCAGTACTTC.